This T cell receptor beta chain originates from a study of T cell responses to AZD1222 COVID-19 vaccine. Germline CDR1 reads MGHRA; CDR2 reads YSYEKL. CDR3 length: 15 residues. The trim removed 7 bases at V and 4 bases at J, leaving 9 bases unmatched. The protocol was immunoSEQ multiplex PCR, while the TCRdb copy is restricted to in-frame clones and leaves out a portion. The sample holds about 110,000 clones; 84% are singletons and the top ten take 9.4%. The material was peripheral blood, obtained on day 0 of AZD1222 vaccination. The chain couples TRBV4-1 to TRBJ1-5; TRBD1 agrees at 8 bases. This receptor was identified in an adult in good health. The CDR3 nucleotides read TGCGCCAGCAAAAGAGAGGACAGGGTGAATCAGCCCCAGCATTTT. Its translation is CASKREDRVNQPQHF.